Described below is a single TCR beta chain sequence and its context. This record belongs to a study of blood T cell repertoires in COVID-19. The overall study: Samples taken during acute and convalescent COVID-19 were collected in the United States, Italy and Spain. PBMCs, B-cell-depleted T cells, or T cells provided the cDNA or gDNA that made up the material.

In the authors' workflow: From reference gene primer amplification, estimates of nucleated cell counts were derived. TCRdb's table, derived via immunoSEQ multiplex PCR, lists solely in-frame clones and lacks some. V, J and clone size are those of that table, while D and trimming were read from the DNA. The table has 350,000 to 400,000 clones, about 90% seen once. Germline-derived CDR1 and CDR2 are SGHRS and YFSETQ. The ends lost 0 bases at V and 6 bases at J; junction bases unmatched: 8. The CDR3 runs 16 residues. The sample taken for sequencing was peripheral blood. This sequence was found in a young man with active or convalescent COVID-19. The V call is TRBV5-1, the J call TRBJ2-2, with 7 bases lining up with TRBD1. The DNA of the CDR3 is TGCGCCAGCAGCTTGGCGCTGGACAGGACATCCGGGGAGCTGTTTTTT. It yields the protein CASSLALDRTSGELFF.